The sequence of this TCR beta chain was determined in a study of CD8+CD57+ T cells in acquired aplastic anemia. At the level of the study: 3.2 ug was the average amount of DNA from sorted CD4+ and CD8+ cells. Healthy donor CD4+ cell samples had a mean of around 10 million reads. Study-wide results and caveats: The study identified more than 25 CD8+ CDR3 sequences shared by patients and controls. CD8+ Simpson's diversity in patients was not significantly different from that in controls.

Trimming shortened V by 7 bases and J by 0 bases, and 9 bases separated the two germline ends. The length of the CDR3 is 14 residues. Per germline, CDR1 MRHNA and CDR2 SNTAGT. Profiling of TCR beta VDJ combinations and CDR3 sequences used genomic DNA as template. TCRdb processed the reads anew with MiXCR; each CDR3 protein has one entry. This sample carries about 400,000 distinct CDR3 sequences, 55% to 75% of them seen once, and the ten largest clones take 3% to 4.5%. For this clonotype: Its matching antigen is unknown.

The chain combines TRBV6-4 with TRBJ1-4; D uncertain. This TCR came from a human donor in good health, serving as a control. Input material: sorted CD4+, CD8+, or CD8+CD57+ T cells (not recorded which) from PBMCs. The chain's CDR3 is CASNRRSTNEKLFF. DNA of the CDR3: TGTGCCAGCAACCGGCGTTCAACTAATGAAAAACTGTTTTTT.